The sequence of this T cell receptor (beta chain) was determined in a study of T-cell reconstitution after alpha-beta-depleted transplantation in children. The library targeted TCRbeta and was prepared with unique molecular identifiers. TCRdb re-derived calls from the PCR reads in MiXCR, one entry per CDR3 protein. This table has about 980,000 distinct CDR3 sequences, around 30% appearing once. This CDR3 has 16 amino acids. Losses at the gene ends were 6 bases for V and 5 bases for J; bases not matched to a gene: 12. CDR1 and CDR2 from the germline V gene are MDHEN and SYDVKM. This clonotype was seen a few times.

The material was PBMCs, mostly from graft donor cells, obtained 360 days after TCRalphabeta/CD19-depleted stem cell transplant. The gene calls are TRBV28 and TRBJ2-3; 9 bases match TRBD2. This receptor was identified in a boy under two years old who had a stem cell transplant for SCID, so the T cells may come from the graft donor. Here the CDR3 reads CASSYRRGGAEDTQYF. The CDR3, as DNA: TGTGCCAGCAGCTACCGGCGCGGGGGGGCCGAAGATACGCAGTATTTT. Full variable domain (rest looked up from reference TRBV28 and TRBJ2-3): DVKVTQSSRYLVKRTGEKVFLECVQDMDHENMFWYRQDPGLGLRLIYFSYDVKMKEKGDIPEGYSVSREKKERFSLILESASTNQTSMYLCASSYRRGGAEDTQYFGPGTRLTVL.